This TCR beta chain emerged from a study of response to subunit inactivated influenza vaccine. Points from the study as a whole: A suggestion made by the authors is that each seasonal influenza vaccination recruits few new T cells.

V was pared by 4 bases and J by 3 bases, with 13 bases between. Germline V gene data show CDR1 as LGHDT and CDR2 as YNNKEL (reference sequence). The CDR3 has 14 residues. TCRdb re-called the RT-PCR reads with MiXCR, one entry per CDR3 protein. Of some 600,000 distinct CDR3 sequences in the sample, 13% to 15% were seen once. This clonotype appeared many times. Antigen specificity is unknown. This clonotype was obtained from a middle-aged man who received an inactivated influenza vaccine. The specimen comprised PBMCs from blood, sampled 14 to 15 days before vaccination. The rearrangement joins TRBV3-1 to TRBJ2-7; D is unresolved. CDR3 residues: CASSPGIGRYEQYF. As DNA, the CDR3 is TGTGCCAGCAGCCCCGGCATAGGGCGCTACGAGCAGTACTTC.